This T cell receptor beta chain derives from a study of cytomegalovirus exposure and HLA in healthy donors (dated by TCRdb to 2015 to 2018). Concerning the study at large: According to an earlier analysis of a few hundred of the donors, 150 million to 200 million T cells yielded 120 million or so unique TCR beta sequences and 250 to 350 Gb of sequence data. An early release covering over 500 HLA-typed donors comprised about 290 gigabases of sequencing data and around 80 million unique TCR sequences. The genetic ancestry cluster associated with self-reported Caucasian donors included over 65% of the 398 genotyped donors. The study aimed to test whether cataloging public T cell receptors could reveal signatures of past pathogen exposure. The T cell repertoires of 666 subjects were profiled by immunosequencing and related to cytomegalovirus serostatus. Besides the first cohort of 500 to 700 subjects, a separate validation cohort made up of over 95 different subjects was used. High-throughput TCR immunosequencing, statistical association of individual TCRs with disease status, and machine learning were combined to predict cytomegalovirus infection status. A later analysis re-analyzed previously published TCR beta repertoires from roughly 630 donors and added high-resolution HLA genotyping to study TCR occurrence patterns. Rather than drawing on any new phenotypic data, the later analysis identified candidate immune exposures from TCR beta sequences and the way those sequences occurred across donors. In an earlier analysis of roughly 540 of the donors, high-throughput TCR beta sequencing was used to judge whether each TCR beta V gene segment behaved as functional or pseudogenic. Donor age, sex, ethnicity and CMV serostatus were collected together with the repertoire data. Genome-wide SNP genotypes for about three fifths of the 666 donors were used in a later genetic analysis, which treated that subset as a discovery cohort. Every discovery cohort repertoire had been produced on one sequencing platform. Class I and class II HLA loci were covered by the typing at four-digit resolution. Typing coverage varied by locus: roughly 620-640 donors for A, B, C, DRB1 and DQB1; 500 to 550 for DQA1; around 570 for DPA1; approximately 490 for DPB1. Because of strong linkage in the cohort, 5 or 6 DR-DQ haplotypes were treated as single units for association and clustering. Among a few hundred genotyped donors of the cohort, an average of about 240,000 unique TCR beta nucleotide sequences were sequenced per donor, roughly 20% of them non-productive.

The cohort comprised fewer than 750 healthy bone marrow donors. At the time of sampling, all cohort members were nominally healthy, though unrecorded immune exposures were likely present. The donor was CMV seropositive and belonged to the group of some 290 seropositive cohort members. Every donor gave a peripheral blood sample, and the peripheral blood mononuclear cells from that sample were used for TCR beta sequencing. Genomic DNA extraction from the blood cell samples was performed with the Qiagen DNeasy Blood Extraction Kit. From cysteine to phenylalanine, the CDR3 is 13 amino acids long. The sequence is cut down to CDR3 DNA, 39 bases in frame from base 1. V gives up 6 bases and J gives up 5 bases, and the segment between their germline ends measures 13 bases. The CDR1 and CDR2 encoded by the germline V gene (reference sequence) are SGHAT and FQDESV. With respect to this clone: Its antigen specificity is not known. Base quality data are lacking; no much larger clone is found one base away.

The full study reports these points: In a later analysis, HLA-associated TCR beta chains showed more clonal expansion and lower generation probabilities than non-associated chains that were equally common. Assigning TCR associations to individual alleles was difficult when HLA alleles, especially DR and DQ, strongly co-occurred. In a later analysis, several top co-occurrence clusters were reported to appear linked to parvovirus B19, influenza, CMV and Epstein-Barr virus. CMV serostatus was the only immune exposure information available for the cohort. An association between a missense DCLRE1C variant and V-gene and J-gene trimming of TCR beta chains was found in a later genetic analysis and replicated in an independent cohort. Because HLA typing was unavailable for some donors at each locus, only the typed subset was used in association tests. The cohort was sequenced for TCR beta chains only, and without alpha or paired-chain data the features that could be detected were limited. A few of the identified cytomegalovirus-associated TCR beta chains were confirmed in vitro to be specific for cytomegalovirus antigens. A further reported finding was that TCR beta sequences accurately predicted the HLA-A and HLA-B alleles for most subjects in the first cohort. According to the authors, the approach could potentially be generalized to other disease states and immunological phenotypes. A cluster of highly shared sequence variants was judged likely to be a technical artifact of the sequencing pipeline. Linkage disequilibrium might explain the correlated functional status among segregating V segments, but an unknown experimental factor could not be excluded. The 87-base-pair reads could not distinguish some IMGT-functional V segments, including TRBV6-2 and TRBV6-3, so those segments were excluded. Because counts were too low, roughly 17 rarely observed V segments, including chromosome 9 orphons, were left out of the earlier analysis of a few hundred of the donors. According to a later genetic analysis, donors in an Asian-associated ancestry cluster had fewer N-insertions in productive TCRs than the approximately 650-donor mean. The study gave a list of more than 150 TCR beta chains associated with cytomegalovirus. An earlier analysis of approximately 590 of the donors showed that most TCR beta V segments appeared in productive rearrangements either about 90% or about 30% of the time, which broadly matched IMGT annotations. A later analysis found that TCR association rates varied across HLA loci, with DRB1 alleles showing the most associated TCRs and HLA-C alleles the fewest. In a later analysis, most CMV-associated TCR beta chains were found to appear HLA-restricted, with HLA associations seemingly driven largely by CMV exposure. In a later analysis, 15,000 to 20,000 TCR beta sequences were associated with specific HLA alleles at a false discovery rate of 0.05. Cytomegalovirus status was reported to be diagnosed by the classifier with high specificity and sensitivity in both the original and validation cohorts. Sequencing depth was assumed to be roughly uniform across donors in the presence/absence analyses, though that assumption may not hold. Most TCR sequences were seen in very few donors, while some public TCRs were found in many individuals.

Library method: the immunoSEQ multiplex PCR assay. The multiplex PCR relied on a mix of 60 forward primers for TCR Vbeta segments and 13 reverse primers for TCR Jbeta segments. The CDR3 region of rearranged TCR beta genes was amplified from genomic DNA by a multiplex PCR assay. The amplified TCR beta libraries were sequenced on the Illumina HiSeq System as 87-base-pair reads. The original methods were these. In a later analysis, about 80 million unique TCR beta chains were counted across the 500 to 850 repertoires, and around 10 million of these chains were shared by at least two donors. Raw reads were error-corrected and collapsed into unique sequences by a nearest-neighbor algorithm in which closely related sequences were merged to remove PCR and sequencing errors. To assign V, D and J gene segments, CDR3 sequences were aligned to IMGT reference sequences. For a sequence to be retained, a match of at least six nucleotides to both a V gene segment and a J gene segment was required. A rearrangement was called productive if the CDR3 had no stop codons and remained in frame with V and J, and every other rearrangement was called non-productive. CDR3 was defined by IMGT convention, running from the second conserved V-encoded cysteine to the conserved J-encoded phenylalanine. The earlier analysis of some 540 of the donors excluded any sequence lacking an unambiguous match to a single V gene segment. In an earlier analysis of some 590 of the donors, a V segment was called functional when productive rearrangements were above 56.7%, and segregating when the standard deviation between donors exceeded 5%. A statistical classification framework was built to diagnose cytomegalovirus status from the catalog of TCR beta chain sequences. In a later analysis, TCR nucleotide sequences were compared against IMGT/GENE-DB human TR gene sequences so that V and J genes could be assigned. In a later analysis, CDR3 sequences and most-parsimonious VDJ recombination scenarios were assigned using the TCRdist pipeline. A later analysis defined each TCR beta chain by its CDR3 amino acid sequence plus V-gene family, and excluded reads lacking a unique V-gene family. To address suspected cross-contamination and a sequencing artifact, a later analysis removed a few hundred highly shared, low-generation-probability nucleotide sequences. In a later analysis, a clonal expansion index was calculated for each public chain from normalized within-repertoire ranks of inferred template counts. Generation probabilities in a later analysis came from a VDJ recombination model fitted to out-of-frame rearrangements, and those results were checked against IGoR. In a later analysis, hypergeometric tests were used to score TCR-TCR, TCR-HLA and TCR-CMV co-occurrence, with a repertoire-size bias correction applied to TCR pairs. To estimate false discovery rates, a later analysis permuted the HLA or CMV assignments 20 times. In a later analysis, co-occurring TCRs were grouped using DBSCAN, with TCRdist sequence similarity added in when clustering inside HLA-allele-positive subsets. Repertoires with fewer than 30,000 or more than 120,000 public chains were left out of co-occurrence clustering, as were a handful of repertoires with anomalous nucleotide sharing. The immuneACCESS repertoire file appears here via TCRdb, limited to in-frame rearrangements. These files lack a portion of the clones; in checked studies, under half of the deficit traces to unresolved V genes, and the cause of the others is not known. V and J calls and clone size are those listed in that table; D and trimming were worked out from the DNA. This sample gives 80,000 to 130,000 clones in total; roughly four fifths of them show up just once. The ten top clones hold roughly 15% of the sample.

In this chain, TRBV11-1 is recombined with TRBJ1-1, with no reliable assignment of the D segment. Source material: PBMCs. The TCR comes from a male donor in good health and CMV-seropositive. The nucleotide sequence is TGTGCCAGCAGTCGGGTGAAGGAAACTGAAGCTTTCTTT. Its protein is CASSRVKETEAFF.